Below are 30 T cell receptor beta chains sequenced from a single sample in a study of shared clonotypes between healthy human individuals. The naive CD8 fraction comprised CD45RO-negative cells positively selected for CCR7 and excluded terminally differentiated effector memory CD45RA+ cells. Produced via immunoSEQ multiplex PCR; TCRdb's table is partial and in-frame only. The sample consists of around 2,000,000 clones, about 95% of them appearing once. Material for sequencing was naive CD8+ T cells sorted from blood. The receptors here all came from a man between 18 and 35 years old in good health.

J is TRBJ1-6 and V is TRBV2; D gene uncertain. CDR1 and CDR2 from the germline V gene are SNHLY and FYNNEI. Trimming took off 3 bases at V and 0 bases at J, with 9 bases between the two ends. The CDR3 has 16 amino acids. The CDR3 loop reads CASSDAPNSYNSPLHF. CDR3 sequence (DNA): TGTGCCAGCAGTGACGCCCCAAACTCCTATAATTCACCCCTCCACTTT.

This clone was counted once. The rearrangement uses TRBV28 and TRBJ2-7, with a possible D match to TRBD2 (5 bases). V lost 4 bases to trimming and J lost 6 bases, with 16 bases between them. The CDR3 contains 14 residues. CDR1 and CDR2 (germline): MDHEN, SYDVKM. The CDR3 protein is CASSSRGVGREQYF. CDR3 DNA sequence: TGTGCCAGCAGTTCCCGGGGAGTGGGTCGCGAGCAGTACTTC.

The chain combines TRBV6-6 with TRBJ1-5; weak D call: TRBD1 (5 bases). Trimming stripped 6 bases from V and 0 bases from J, with 9 bases between. CDR1 MNHNY and CDR2 SVGAGI come from the germline V gene (reference sequence). The CDR3 has 14 residues. The CDR3 sequence is CASRWDDSNQPQHF. The CDR3 DNA sequence: TGTGCCAGCAGGTGGGACGATAGCAATCAGCCCCAGCATTTT.

The gene calls are TRBV6-7 and TRBJ1-1; the D gene is possibly TRBD1 (6 bases). TRBV6-7 belongs to the ORF category, with a function that is uncertain. The CDR3 has 14 amino acids. V dropped 6 bases and J dropped 2 bases, with 13 bases sitting between them. In nucleotides, the CDR3 is TGTGCCAGCAGGGTGGAGGGGGGAAACACTGAAGCTTTCTTT. Its protein is CASRVEGGNTEAFF.

The chain employs TRBV7-2 and TRBJ2-2; perhaps TRBD2 as D (5 bases). This CDR3 comprises 15 residues. In germline, CDR1 is SGHTA, CDR2 FQGNSA. V lost 1 base and J lost 5, with 11 bases in between. The CDR3 nucleotides read TGTGCCAGCAGCTTAGTGCCGGGAATGACCGGGGAGCTGTTTTTT. This encodes CASSLVPGMTGELFF.

DNA of the CDR3: TGTGCCTGGAGTGTACTACAGGGCCTAGTCAGATCACCCCTCCACTTT. It is translated as CAWSVLQGLVRSPLHF. This chain joins TRBV30 and TRBJ1-6, with a weak D call TRBD1 (6 bases). Trimming cost V 0 bases and J 10 bases, with 19 bases left between them. CDR1 is GTSNPN, CDR2 SVGIG, per germline (reference sequence). This CDR3 contains 16 residues.

The CDR3 DNA follows: TGTGCCAGCAGTTTAGGACCTAACGGCAATCAGCCCCAGCATTTT. Translating it yields CASSLGPNGNQPQHF. V usage is TRBV27 and J usage is TRBJ1-5; no reliable D call. The CDR3 loop spans 15 amino acids. CDR1 MNHEY and CDR2 SMNVEV come from the germline V gene (reference sequence). V was pared by 2 bases and J by 2 bases, with 10 bases between.

The rearrangement uses TRBV28 and TRBJ2-7; 8 nucleotides match TRBD1. The V segment lost 5 bases and the J segment 4 bases; nucleotides outside the gene matches: 7. The CDR3 is 14 residues long. Germline V gives CDR1 MDHEN, CDR2 SYDVKM. The CDR3 loop reads CASSPTGVSYEQYF. The CDR3, as DNA: TGTGCCAGCAGTCCGACAGGGGTTAGTTACGAGCAGTACTTC. Looking up the rest from reference TRBV28 and TRBJ2-7 gives the full variable domain: DVKVTQSSRYLVKRTGEKVFLECVQDMDHENMFWYRQDPGLGLRLIYFSYDVKMKEKGDIPEGYSVSREKKERFSLILESASTNQTSMYLCASSPTGVSYEQYFGPGTRLTVT.

The chain has TRBV4-3 and TRBJ2-7, with 8 positions matching TRBD2. The CDR3 spans 15 residues. V lost 0 bases, J lost 3 bases, and 4 bases stayed unmatched. The V gene's germline CDR1 is LGHNA and CDR2 YSLEER. The chain's CDR3 is CASSQETAGDYEQYF. CDR3 sequence (DNA): TGCGCCAGCAGCCAAGAAACAGCGGGGGACTACGAGCAGTACTTC.

The chain carries TRBV5-8 and TRBJ1-1, with 8 bases identical to TRBD1. Trimming took 2 bases from V and 5 from J; bases not matched to a gene: 5. The length of the CDR3 is 14 residues. Germline CDR1 and CDR2: SGHTS and YDEGEE. In nucleotides, the CDR3 is TGTGCCAGCAGCTTAAGACAGGGGTGGACTGAAGCTTTCTTT. Its protein is CASSLRQGWTEAFF.

This chain uses TRBV7-9 with TRBJ2-7; the D gene is possibly TRBD1 (6 bases). The CDR3 has 18 amino acids. Deletions cut 4 bases from V and 3 bases from J, with 25 bases between. Germline CDR1 and CDR2: SEHNR and FQNEAQ (reference sequence). The CDR3 region has the DNA TGTGCCAGCAGCTACGCCCGGACAGACTCTATCCTTAGCTACGAGCAGTACTTC. Protein sequence: CASSYARTDSILSYEQYF.

V is TRBV7-6 and J is TRBJ2-5; 12 bases map to TRBD1. The CDR3 spans 17 residues. From germline, CDR1 is SGHVS and CDR2 FNYEAQ. The ends lost 5 bases at V and 1 base at J; junction bases unmatched: 8. The CDR3 bases are TGTGCCAGCAGCCTCGGGACAGGGGGCAACCCCCAAGAGACCCAGTACTTC. It encodes CASSLGTGGNPQETQYF.

V is TRBV28 and J is TRBJ2-7, with D perhaps matching TRBD1 (6 bases). Trimming removed 8 bases at V and 2 bases at J, with 10 bases between. The CDR3 consists of 12 residues. Germline CDR1 is MDHEN and CDR2 is SYDVKM. CDR3 sequence (DNA): TGTGCCAGCGGACAGTTTACCTACGAGCAGTACTTC. Encoded protein: CASGQFTYEQYF.

The chain employs TRBV6-5 and TRBJ2-1; maybe TRBD1 (5 bases). Germline assignment: CDR1 MNHEY and CDR2 SVGAGI. V was cut by 2 bases and J by 8 bases, with 10 bases left in between. The CDR3 covers 13 residues. CDR3 sequence: CASSYNRNYEQFF. In DNA form, the CDR3 reads TGTGCCAGCAGTTACAACAGGAATTATGAGCAGTTCTTC.

This sequence joins TRBV10-2 and TRBJ2-7; 7 bases are a match to TRBD2. V trimming: 11 bases; J trimming: 3 bases; junction bases outside the gene matches: 7. Germline values: CDR1 WSHSY, CDR2 SAAADI. CDR3 length: 12 amino acids. CDR3 sequence (DNA): TGCGCCTCTCATGGGGGGGGCTACGAGCAGTACTTC. This encodes CASHGGGYEQYF.

The V gene is TRBV9, the J gene TRBJ1-2; D is unresolved. The CDR3 runs 14 residues. V was clipped by 0 bases and J by 6 bases, with 12 bases between them. Germline V gives CDR1 SGDLS, CDR2 YYNGEE. CDR3 loop: CASSVDVGLDGYTF. DNA for the CDR3: TGTGCCAGCAGCGTAGATGTAGGGTTGGATGGCTACACCTTC.

The rearrangement uses TRBV6-1 and TRBJ2-7; TRBD1 aligns across 7 bases. The germline gives CDR1 MNHNS, CDR2 SASEGT. The CDR3 contains 14 residues. V gave up 6 bases and J gave up 1 base; unmatched junction bases: 6. The CDR3 sequence is CASSNRGPSYEQYF. CDR3 nucleotides: TGTGCCAGCAGCAACAGGGGTCCTTCCTACGAGCAGTACTTC.

In DNA form, the CDR3 reads TGTGCCATCACCATCCTAGGGGGGGTGGCTGAAGCTTTCTTT. This translates into CAITILGGVAEAFF. The chain has TRBV6-1 and TRBJ1-1, with D perhaps matching TRBD1 (6 bases). Germline V gives CDR1 MNHNS, CDR2 SASEGT. Deletions cut 10 bases from V and 6 bases from J, with 21 bases between. This CDR3 region has 14 residues.

Regarding this clone: This sample also contains other DNA sequences that code for the same CDR3. V is TRBV27 and J is TRBJ1-2; tentatively, D is TRBD1 (6 bases). Germline CDR1 reads MNHEY; CDR2 reads SMNVEV (reference sequence). This CDR3 has 13 amino acids. Trimming shortened V by 3 bases and J by 4 bases, and 9 bases separated the two germline ends. Here the CDR3 reads CASSLRGSYGYTF. The CDR3 DNA reads as TGTGCCAGCAGTTTGAGGGGGAGCTATGGCTACACCTTC.

V gene TRBV5-5 combines with J gene TRBJ2-7; D is ambiguous. Deletions cut 4 bases from V and 1 base from J, with 12 bases between. The CDR3 is 14 residues long. Germline assignment: CDR1 SGHKS and CDR2 YYEKEE (reference sequence). The CDR3 DNA reads TGTGCCAGCAGCCCCGTGGCCTTATCCTACGAGCAGTACTTC. It codes for CASSPVALSYEQYF. The whole variable domain, remainder taken from reference TRBV5-5 and TRBJ2-7, is DAGVTQSPTHLIKTRGQQVTLRCSPISGHKSVSWYQQVLGQGPQFIFQYYEKEERGRGNFPDRFSARQFPNYSSELNVNALLLGDSALYLCASSPVALSYEQYFGPGTRLTVT.

The V gene is TRBV10-3, the J gene TRBJ2-3, with TRBD2 matching 9 bases. The CDR3 is 17 residues long. Trimming took 0 bases from V and 3 from J; bases not matched to a gene: 7. Germline CDR1 ENHRY, CDR2 SYGVKD. CDR3 protein: CAISESASGINTDTQYF. CDR3 in DNA: TGTGCCATCAGTGAGTCAGCTAGCGGGATAAATACAGATACGCAGTATTTT.

V gene TRBV29-1 combines with J gene TRBJ2-2, with 11 bases lining up with TRBD2. The CDR3 runs to 17 residues. Germline trimming cut 2 bases from V and 2 bases from J; bases unmatched to any gene: 7. CDR1 SQVTM and CDR2 ANQGSEA come from the germline V gene. The CDR3 reads CSVERLAGGDNTGELFF. The CDR3 DNA sequence: TGCAGCGTTGAAAGGCTAGCGGGGGGAGATAACACCGGGGAGCTGTTTTTT.

The CDR3 nucleotides read TGCGCCAGCAGCCAAGATCCGGCAGGGGGGAAAGATACGCAGTATTTT. Residues: CASSQDPAGGKDTQYF. This chain links TRBV4-3 with TRBJ2-3, with D possibly matching TRBD1 (7 bases). V was cut by 0 bases and J by 5 bases, with 15 bases left in between. The germline V gene encodes CDR1 LGHNA and CDR2 YSLEER. This CDR3 spans 16 amino acids.

This clone was counted between two and nine times. The rearrangement joins TRBV13 to TRBJ1-6; perhaps TRBD1 as D (6 bases). The CDR3 has 13 residues. V gave up 5 bases and J gave up 6 bases, with 8 bases separating them. Germline V gene data show CDR1 as PRHDT and CDR2 as FYEKMQ (reference sequence). CDR3 region: CASSGQTNSPLHF. CDR3 nucleotides: TGTGCCAGCAGCGGACAGACTAATTCACCCCTCCACTTT.

Concerning this clone itself: Other DNA sequences of this sample code for an identical CDR3. The rearrangement links TRBV6-5 to TRBJ1-1; no reliable D call. V was trimmed by 5 bases and J by 0 bases, leaving 10 bases between them. Germline values: CDR1 MNHEY, CDR2 SVGAGI. There are 14 residues in the CDR3. This CDR3 reads CASSETEMNTEAFF. The CDR3 DNA reads as TGTGCCAGCAGTGAGACTGAGATGAACACTGAAGCTTTCTTT.

Remarks on this clone: Other DNA sequences in the same sample also yield this CDR3. The chain employs TRBV19 and TRBJ2-7; a weak D match, TRBD2 (6 bases). The CDR3 is 14 residues long. From germline, CDR1 is LNHDA and CDR2 SQIVND (reference sequence). The germline V and J ends were trimmed by 3 bases and 2 bases, with 11 bases remaining between them. CDR3 amino acids: CASSIAGGAYEQYF. CDR3 DNA sequence: TGTGCCAGTAGTATCGCCGGGGGAGCCTACGAGCAGTACTTC.

The CDR3 coding sequence is TGTGCCAGCAGTGAAGTGGGGGGCAGCCTCACAGATACGCAGTATTTT. This translates into CASSEVGGSLTDTQYF. The chain is built from TRBV6-1 and TRBJ2-3, with D perhaps being TRBD1 or TRBD2 (6 bases each). CDR1 MNHNS and CDR2 SASEGT come from the germline V gene. V was pared by 1 base and J by 2 bases, with 13 bases between. The length of the CDR3 is 16 residues.

This chain connects TRBV7-9 to TRBJ1-1, with D maybe TRBD1 (5 bases). Trimming cost V 5 bases and J 1 base, with 14 bases left between them. The CDR3 has 15 residues. Germline V gives CDR1 SEHNR, CDR2 FQNEAQ (reference sequence). The CDR3 region has the DNA TGTGCCAGCAGCGGGGGGACCCAGAGGAACACTGAAGCTTTCTTT. As protein: CASSGGTQRNTEAFF. Complete variable domain (other parts from reference TRBV7-9 and TRBJ1-1): DTGVSQNPRHKITKRGQNVTFRCDPISEHNRLYWYRQTLGQGPEFLTYFQNEAQLEKSRLLSDRFSAERPKGSFSTLEIQRTEQGDSAMYLCASSGGTQRNTEAFFGQGTRLTVV.

This clone was recorded only once. The chain uses TRBV4-1 and TRBJ2-2; D is uncertain. This CDR3 is built from 12 residues. With 0 bases removed from V and 8 bases from J, the gap between germline ends came to 4 bases. The germline CDR1 and CDR2 sequences are MGHRA and YSYEKL. CDR3 coding DNA: TGCGCCAGCAGCCAAGACAGGGGGGAGCTGTTTTTT. Its protein product is CASSQDRGELFF.

The chain combines TRBV10-2 with TRBJ2-2, with 11 bases fitting TRBD1. The CDR3 totals 14 residues. V lost 6 bases, J lost 6 bases, and 3 bases stayed unmatched. Germline CDR1 WSHSY, CDR2 SAAADI. DNA for the CDR3: TGCGCCAGCAGGGACAGGGGGCCCCCCGGGGAGCTGTTTTTT. This translates into CASRDRGPPGELFF.